In this sample, the clone carrying this TCR beta chain turned up once. The data were produced by immunoSEQ multiplex PCR, yet TCRdb's version contains in-frame clones alone and is incomplete. The sample gives some 89,000 clones, approximately 79% of which show up once; about 1.7% is in the top ten. The data originate from a study of OX40 agonist ivuxolimab in advanced cancers. The sample was CD4+ or CD8+ T cells sorted from blood, taken in a trial of the OX40 agonist ivuxolimab. The sequence was collected from an adult with an advanced solid tumor such as melanoma, head and neck, liver or kidney cancer.

In nucleotides, the CDR3 is TGTGCCAGCACCACGGTGAGGGCTTTCTTT. Translation gives CASTTVRAFF. This chain connects TRBV2 to TRBJ1-1; D not certain. From germline, CDR1 is SNHLY and CDR2 FYNNEI. Trimming left V 7 bases short and J 11 bases short, with 11 bases between. The CDR3 extends over 10 amino acids.